These 30 T cell receptor beta chains originate from one sample sequenced in a study of T cell repertoires in cytomegalovirus infection. Their recognized antigens are unknown. TCRdb re-derived calls from the reads in MiXCR, one entry per CDR3 protein. In the table there are just under 500,000 distinct CDR3 sequences, around 30% of which are singletons. Sequencing was performed on cultured PBMCs, taken from culture after CMV antigen stimulation. These receptors were collected from a human donor in good health (CMV status not recorded). Some clones in this sample may be carry-over from other donors' samples.

The chain recombines TRBV15 with TRBJ2-1; D not resolved. The germline V and J ends were trimmed by 3 bases and 4 bases, with 10 bases remaining between them. The CDR3 sequence is 14 residues long. Looked up from germline, CDR1 is LNHNV and CDR2 is YYDKDF (reference sequence). The chain's CDR3 is CATSRDGRYNEQFF. The DNA for the CDR3 is TGTGCCACCAGCAGGGACGGACGTTACAATGAGCAGTTCTTC. Full variable domain (outside the CDR3, taken from reference TRBV15 and TRBJ2-1): DAMVIQNPRYQVTQFGKPVTLSCSQTLNHNVMYWYQQKSSQAPKLLFHYYDKDFNNEADTPDNFQSRRPNTSFCFLDIRSPGLGDTAMYLCATSRDGRYNEQFFGPGTRLTVL.

The rearrangement links TRBV7-9 to TRBJ2-7; 8 bases agree with TRBD1. The CDR3 has 15 residues. Germline V gene sequence: CDR1 SEHNR, CDR2 FQNEAQ (reference sequence). J was trimmed by 2 bases and V by 4 bases; bases with no gene match: 7. The CDR3 nucleotides are TGTGCCAGCAGCTCAGTGCGACAGGGGCCCTACGAGCAGTACTTC. It is translated as CASSSVRQGPYEQYF.

The DNA of the CDR3 is TGTGCCAGCAGCCTCATATCCCCGGCGGGGGGCCGGCTGGATACGCAGTATTTT. Translating it yields CASSLISPAGGRLDTQYF. V usage is TRBV7-2 and J usage is TRBJ2-3, with 8 bases aligning to TRBD2. Germline lookup yields CDR1 SGHTA and CDR2 FQGNSA. CDR3 length: 18 residues. Losses at the gene ends were 5 bases for V and 6 bases for J; bases not matched to a gene: 19.

This chain joins TRBV25-1 and TRBJ1-1, with D tentatively TRBD1 (6 bases). Per the germline V gene, CDR1 is MGHDK and CDR2 is SYGVNS. The CDR3 has 13 residues. The V and J ends lost 6 bases and 1 base respectively, with 9 bases between them. CDR3 in amino acids: CASRRGQNTEAFF. CDR3 in DNA: TGTGCCAGCAGGAGGGGACAGAACACTGAAGCTTTCTTT.

This rearrangement joins TRBV27 to TRBJ2-2; D remains ambiguous. CDR3 length equals 13 residues. Germline CDR1 MNHEY, CDR2 SMNVEV (reference sequence). The V gene lost 5 bases and the J gene lost 7 bases, with 11 bases spanning the gap. The CDR3 bases are TGTGCCAGCAGTAACTGGGCTGGCGGGGAGCTGTTTTTT. Protein: CASSNWAGGELFF.

The chain is built from TRBV27 and TRBJ2-1; the D gene is possibly TRBD2 (5 bases). The CDR3 consists of 11 residues. The germline gives CDR1 MNHEY, CDR2 SMNVEV (reference sequence). V lost 3 bases and J lost 13, with 10 bases in between. DNA for the CDR3: TGTGCCAGCAGTTTTATGTCTAGCCAGTTCTTC. It translates to CASSFMSSQFF.

In its sample, this clonotype was seen a few times. V gene TRBV6-5 combines with J gene TRBJ2-2; D not certain. Trimming shortened V by 2 bases and J by 5 bases, and 6 bases separated the two germline ends. The length of the CDR3 is 13 residues. CDR1 MNHEY and CDR2 SVGAGI come from the germline V gene. The DNA for the CDR3 is TGTGCCAGCAGTTACGGTCCAACCGGGGAGCTGTTTTTT. Encoded protein: CASSYGPTGELFF.

The rearrangement uses TRBV9 and TRBJ2-2; D is uncertain. This CDR3 is built from 15 residues. The V end was cut by 4 bases, the J end by 4 bases, with 14 bases between. The germline V gene encodes CDR1 SGDLS and CDR2 YYNGEE. The CDR3 DNA sequence: TGTGCCAGCAGCCCCCGATACCCATCCACCGGGGAGCTGTTTTTT. Residues: CASSPRYPSTGELFF.

This clonotype has more than one count but fewer than ten. The rearrangement joins TRBV28 to TRBJ2-3, with TRBD2 matching over 16 bases. The CDR3 length is 15 residues. Germline loops: CDR1 MDHEN, CDR2 SYDVKM. J gave up 8 bases and V 6 bases, and 5 bases lay outside the gene matches. In DNA form, the CDR3 reads TGTGCCAGCAGCGAGGGACTAGCGGGAGGGGTTACGCAGTATTTT. Amino acids: CASSEGLAGGVTQYF.

J is TRBJ1-2 and V is TRBV25-1; TRBD1 might be the D (5 bases). Trimming took 2 bases from V and 7 from J, leaving 8 bases between them. The CDR3 totals 12 residues. CDR1 is MGHDK and CDR2 is SYGVNS in the germline V gene. CDR3 coding DNA: TGTGCCAGCAGTGAACAGGGTATTGGCTACACCTTC. It yields the protein CASSEQGIGYTF.

This clonotype was observed once. The rearrangement joins TRBV11-2 to TRBJ2-7; 10 positions match TRBD2. The CDR3 spans 15 residues. Germline V CDR1 and CDR2: SGHAT, FQNNGV. V was pared by 3 bases and J by 3 bases, with 5 bases of the junction left unmatched. CDR3 in amino acids: CASSFPSSGSYEQYF. DNA of the CDR3: TGTGCCAGCAGCTTCCCGTCTAGCGGGAGCTACGAGCAGTACTTC.

This chain joins TRBV6-6 and TRBJ2-1; 7 nucleotides align to TRBD2. CDR1 MNHNY and CDR2 SVGAGI come from the germline V gene (reference sequence). The CDR3 runs 17 residues. V lost 5 bases, J lost 0 bases, and 10 bases stayed unmatched. The DNA for the CDR3 is TGTGCCAGCAGTCCTATGAAGGGGAGGGCCTCCTACAATGAGCAGTTCTTC. Its translation: CASSPMKGRASYNEQFF.

CDR3 in amino acids: CSVGLAGVKTQYF. The CDR3 region has the DNA TGCAGCGTTGGACTAGCGGGAGTAAAGACCCAGTACTTC. The J gene is TRBJ2-5, the V gene TRBV29-1, with 12 bases identical to TRBD2. V shed 4 bases, J shed 6 bases, and the junction held 3 bases outside the gene matches. The CDR3 sequence is 13 residues long. The germline gives CDR1 SQVTM, CDR2 ANQGSEA.

This clonotype was recorded many times. The V gene is TRBV7-2, the J gene TRBJ2-2, with D uncertain. The CDR3 totals 16 residues. Trimming removed 2 bases from V and 6 bases from J, with 16 bases in between. Germline CDR1 SGHTA, CDR2 FQGNSA. The CDR3: CASSLISSRSPGELFF. The DNA of the CDR3 is TGTGCCAGCAGCTTAATTAGCAGTCGGAGCCCCGGGGAGCTGTTTTTT.

There are many counts of this clonotype. The CDR3, as DNA: TGTGCCAGCAGCCAGGGAATAGGCAATCAGCCCCAGCATTTT. Translation gives CASSQGIGNQPQHF. The chain employs TRBV7-2 and TRBJ1-5; D may be TRBD1 (5 bases). From germline, CDR1 is SGHTA and CDR2 FQGNSA. The CDR3 length is 14 residues. V lost 5 bases to trimming and J lost 2 bases, with 10 bases between them. Together with reference TRBV7-2 and TRBJ1-5, the CDR3 gives the full variable domain: GAGVSQSPSNKVTEKGKDVELRCDPISGHTALYWYRQSLGQGLEFLIYFQGNSAPDKSGLPSDRFSAERTGGSVSTLTIQRTQQEDSAVYLCASSQGIGNQPQHFGDGTRLSIL.

The rearrangement uses TRBV7-9 and TRBJ1-1; D call uncertain. There are 14 residues in the CDR3. Germline lookup yields CDR1 SEHNR and CDR2 FQNEAQ (reference sequence). V lost 4 bases and J lost 0, with 9 bases in between. The CDR3 DNA follows: TGTGCCAGCAGCTCCCTAGACATGAACACTGAAGCTTTCTTT. It is translated as CASSSLDMNTEAFF. The full variable domain, completed using reference TRBV7-9 and TRBJ1-1, is DTGVSQNPRHKITKRGQNVTFRCDPISEHNRLYWYRQTLGQGPEFLTYFQNEAQLEKSRLLSDRFSAERPKGSFSTLEIQRTEQGDSAMYLCASSSLDMNTEAFFGQGTRLTVV.

This clonotype was seen a few times. The rearrangement links TRBV7-6 to TRBJ2-1; no definite D call. Trimming pared 1 base from V and 8 bases from J, leaving 15 bases between. CDR1 SGHVS and CDR2 FNYEAQ come from the germline V gene. This CDR3 contains 15 residues. The chain's CDR3 is CASSLEDPTRDEQFF. Written as DNA, the CDR3 is TGTGCCAGCAGCTTAGAGGACCCCACTCGGGATGAGCAGTTCTTC.

Judged by abundance, this clonotype is medium-sized. The rearrangement links TRBV12-3 or TRBV12-4 to TRBJ1-3; D may be TRBD1 (5 bases). V was cut by 2 bases and J by 4 bases, with 27 bases left in between. The CDR3 is 20 amino acids. CDR3 coding DNA: TGTGCCAGCAGTTTATGGGGCGTGGGGACCGACTTGTCCCCCGGAAACACCATATATTTT. Translating gives CASSLWGVGTDLSPGNTIYF.

This rearrangement joins TRBV6-5 to TRBJ1-1; no firm D call. This CDR3 is built from 17 residues. V lost 0 bases and J lost 0, with 14 bases in between. The germline V gene encodes CDR1 MNHEY and CDR2 SVGAGI. Here the CDR3 DNA reads TGTGCCAGCAGTTACTCAGCTTCCCCTACCATGAACACTGAAGCTTTCTTT. Amino acid sequence: CASSYSASPTMNTEAFF.

This clonotype has only a few counts. The chain couples TRBV2 to TRBJ2-3, with 8 bases aligning to TRBD2. Trimming at V came to 6 bases and at J to 2 bases, leaving 7 bases not matched to a gene. Germline loops: CDR1 SNHLY, CDR2 FYNNEI. The CDR3 length is 15 residues. The CDR3: CASRDGLATTDTQYF. In DNA, the CDR3 is TGTGCCAGCAGGGACGGACTAGCCACCACAGATACGCAGTATTTT. Full variable domain (rest looked up from reference TRBV2 and TRBJ2-3): EPEVTQTPSHQVTQMGQEVILRCVPISNHLYFYWYRQILGQKVEFLVSFYNNEISEKSEIFDDQFSVERPDGSNFTLKIRSTKLEDSAMYFCASRDGLATTDTQYFGPGTRLTVL.

The sample holds a few counts of this clonotype. The chain links TRBV27 to TRBJ2-5; tentative D call: TRBD2 (7 bases). V dropped 4 bases and J dropped 5 bases, with 17 bases sitting between them. The CDR3 has 15 amino acids. Germline values: CDR1 MNHEY, CDR2 SMNVEV (reference sequence). The chain's CDR3 is CASSWGGVGAETQYF. In nucleotides, the CDR3 is TGTGCCAGCAGTTGGGGGGGGGTGGGGGCCGAGACCCAGTACTTC.

The genes are TRBV7-8 and TRBJ2-5; D not certain. Germline values: CDR1 SGHVS, CDR2 FQNEAQ. Trimming pared 0 bases from V and 5 bases from J, leaving 13 bases between. This CDR3 has 15 amino acids. The CDR3 DNA reads as TGTGCCAGCAGCTTAGCGCGGATCTGGATGGAGACCCAGTACTTC. Its protein product is CASSLARIWMETQYF.

V is TRBV12-5 and J is TRBJ2-2; the D call may be TRBD1 or TRBD2 (5 bases each). The CDR3 sequence is 19 residues long. Germline CDR1 is LGHNT and CDR2 is FRNRAP. V was pared by 2 bases and J by 0 bases, with 19 bases between. The CDR3 DNA is TGTGCTAGTGGTTTGCTAAGGGACCCCGCCGAATCGAACACCGGGGAGCTGTTTTTT. It encodes CASGLLRDPAESNTGELFF.

This rearrangement joins TRBV7-2 to TRBJ2-5; 8 bases agree with TRBD2. The CDR3 has 13 residues. The V segment lost 8 bases and the J segment 4 bases; nucleotides outside the gene matches: 6. Germline loops: CDR1 SGHTA, CDR2 FQGNSA. The CDR3 coding sequence is TGTGCCAGCGGAGTCGGGGGGGGAGAGACCCAGTACTTC. Residues: CASGVGGGETQYF.

The genes are TRBV5-1 and TRBJ2-1; maybe TRBD2 (5 bases). The CDR3 has 14 amino acids. Trimming pared 1 base from V and 5 bases from J, leaving 10 bases between. Germline assignment: CDR1 SGHRS and CDR2 YFSETQ. The CDR3 region has the DNA TGCGCCAGCAGCTTGTTCGAGGGAGACAATGAGCAGTTCTTC. This codes for CASSLFEGDNEQFF.

The gene calls are TRBV11-2 and TRBJ2-4; D assignment may be TRBD1 or TRBD2 (5 bases each). V was pared by 0 bases and J by 0 bases, with 12 bases between. CDR3 length equals 17 residues. Per the germline V gene, CDR1 is SGHAT and CDR2 is FQNNGV. In DNA form, the CDR3 reads TGTGCCAGCAGCTTAGATGGACGGGGCCTAGCCAAAAACATTCAGTACTTC. Its protein product is CASSLDGRGLAKNIQYF.

The chain uses TRBV6-6 and TRBJ2-4, with 10 bases lining up with TRBD2. The V gene end was trimmed by 6 bases and the J gene end by 9 bases; junction bases not matched to a gene: 5. The CDR3 runs to 13 residues. Germline CDR1 is MNHNY and CDR2 is SVGAGI (reference sequence). The CDR3 DNA follows: TGTGCCAGCAGACCTAGCGGGAGAAGCATTCAGTACTTC. This gives the protein CASRPSGRSIQYF.

The table lists this clonotype with a count of one. V is TRBV20-1 and J is TRBJ1-1; TRBD1 aligns across 8 bases. The length of the CDR3 is 15 residues. Germline values: CDR1 DFQATT, CDR2 SNEGSKA (reference sequence). The ends lost 3 bases at V and 1 base at J; junction bases unmatched: 7. The chain's CDR3 is CSASGQGASNTEAFF. The DNA for the CDR3 is TGCAGTGCTAGTGGGCAGGGGGCCTCGAACACTGAAGCTTTCTTT.

The chain is built from TRBV28 and TRBJ2-1; TRBD1 matches 8 bases. CDR1 is MDHEN and CDR2 is SYDVKM in the germline V gene. Trimming cost V 4 bases and J 8 bases; bases outside gene matches: 13. The CDR3 is 16 residues long. The CDR3 nucleotides are TGTGCCAGCAGTTCCCCAGGGGGCGACGGGTCGGATGAGCAGTTCTTC. As protein: CASSSPGGDGSDEQFF.

This chain connects TRBV12-3 or TRBV12-4 to TRBJ1-6; TRBD1 aligns across 9 bases. With V trimmed by 5 bases and J by 5 bases, 4 bases remained unmatched. The CDR3 loop spans 15 amino acids. As DNA, the CDR3 is TGTGCCAGCAGTGGAGGACAGGGGAATAATTCACCCCTCCACTTT. It yields the protein CASSGGQGNNSPLHF.